The 9 T cell receptor beta chains below were found in one sample sequenced in a study of vaccination and CD4 T cells after COVID-19. Sample treatment: approximately nine-day PBMC culture with coronavirus spike peptide pools or control peptides (ViraFEST assay). Their target antigens are unknown. The Oncomine TCR Beta short-read assay was what sequenced the DNA obtained from cultured CD4+ T cells. TCRdb fed the PCR reads into MiXCR, producing one record per CDR3 protein. The data contain about 14,000 distinct CDR3 sequences, roughly 31% of them seen just once; the ten biggest clones take up approximately 15%. The specimen sequenced was cultured CD4+ T cells from blood. These receptors originate from a human donor with COVID-19.

The chain has TRBV6-2 or TRBV6-3 and TRBJ2-7; D may be TRBD2 (5 bases). The V gene's germline CDR1 is MNHEY and CDR2 SVGEGT. The CDR3 spans 11 residues. Trimming pared 7 bases from V and 6 bases from J, leaving 10 bases between. The CDR3 nucleotides are TGTGCCAGCACCTCACGGGGCGAGCAGTACTTC. Protein product: CASTSRGEQYF.

The J gene is TRBJ2-7, the V gene TRBV19; 7 bases fit TRBD1. Unmatched junction bases numbered 6, after V lost 8 bases and J lost 5 bases. CDR1 and CDR2 from the germline V gene are LNHDA and SQIVND (reference sequence). This CDR3 is 12 amino acids long. DNA of the CDR3: TGTGCCAGTTCGCAAGGGGGCGACGAGCAGTACTTC. As protein: CASSQGGDEQYF.

This clonotype was seen a few times. The chain uses TRBV19 and TRBJ1-2; TRBD1 aligns across 7 bases. The V and J ends lost 5 bases and 1 base, in that order; junction bases with no gene match: 4. There are 14 residues in the CDR3. Looked up from germline, CDR1 is LNHDA and CDR2 is SQIVND (reference sequence). Here the CDR3 reads CASSGTVLNYGYTF. DNA for the CDR3: TGTGCCAGTAGTGGGACAGTTCTTAACTATGGCTACACCTTC.

The CDR3 sequence: CASRRENAQTDTQYF. CDR3 in DNA: TGTGCCAGCAGAAGGGAAAACGCCCAAACAGATACGCAGTATTTT. The chain couples TRBV2 to TRBJ2-3, with no clear D. CDR1 and CDR2 from the germline V gene are SNHLY and FYNNEI. Trimming left V 6 bases short and J 3 bases short, with 16 bases between. The CDR3 is 15 amino acids.

J is TRBJ2-5 and V is TRBV27, with TRBD1 identical over 8 bases. Trimming cost V 6 bases and J 6 bases; bases outside gene matches: 6. This CDR3 region has 13 residues. Germline V gene lookup returns CDR1 MNHEY and CDR2 SMNVEV (reference sequence). CDR3 coding DNA: TGTGCCAGCAGACCAACAGGGGGGCAGACCCAGTACTTC. Protein product: CASRPTGGQTQYF.

A note on this clonotype: In this CDR3 the conserved last residue, phenylalanine or tryptophan, is missing, so a read error is likely. Here the CDR3 DNA reads TGTGCCAGCAGCCCGATGGGCGGGGGAGGTGAGACCCAGTACCTC. Encoded protein: CASSPMGGGGETQYL. The chain couples TRBV12-3 or TRBV12-4 to TRBJ2-5; TRBD2 agrees at 7 bases. Losses at the gene ends were 6 bases for V and 5 bases for J; bases not matched to a gene: 12. CDR3 length: 15 residues.

In its sample, this clonotype is medium-sized. The chain links TRBV20-1 to TRBJ1-1, with no clear D. The CDR3 contains 16 residues. Deletions cut 1 base from V and 1 base from J, with 16 bases between. Germline values: CDR1 DFQATT, CDR2 SNEGSKA (reference sequence). The CDR3 DNA is TGCAGTGCTAGAGCTGCGGGAAGACCGGGGAACACTGAAGCTTTCTTT. This translates into CSARAAGRPGNTEAFF.

The V call is TRBV27, the J call TRBJ1-2, with TRBD1 as a possible D gene (6 bases). Germline CDR1 reads MNHEY; CDR2 reads SMNVEV (reference sequence). The V and J ends lost 6 bases and 4 bases respectively, with 18 bases between them. This CDR3 is 15 amino acids long. In DNA form, the CDR3 reads TGTGCCAGCAGCCGCTTCGGGGGCCAGGCCTATGGCTACACCTTC. Translating it yields CASSRFGGQAYGYTF.

This clonotype was counted only a few times. This chain uses TRBV6-2 or TRBV6-3 with TRBJ2-5, with D uncertain. The CDR3 sequence is 14 residues long. CDR1 MNHEY and CDR2 SVGEGT come from the germline V gene. Trimming left V 4 bases short and J 2 bases short, with 11 bases between. CDR3: CASSFRRLQETQYF. CDR3 coding DNA: TGTGCCAGCAGTTTCCGCAGACTTCAAGAGACCCAGTACTTC.